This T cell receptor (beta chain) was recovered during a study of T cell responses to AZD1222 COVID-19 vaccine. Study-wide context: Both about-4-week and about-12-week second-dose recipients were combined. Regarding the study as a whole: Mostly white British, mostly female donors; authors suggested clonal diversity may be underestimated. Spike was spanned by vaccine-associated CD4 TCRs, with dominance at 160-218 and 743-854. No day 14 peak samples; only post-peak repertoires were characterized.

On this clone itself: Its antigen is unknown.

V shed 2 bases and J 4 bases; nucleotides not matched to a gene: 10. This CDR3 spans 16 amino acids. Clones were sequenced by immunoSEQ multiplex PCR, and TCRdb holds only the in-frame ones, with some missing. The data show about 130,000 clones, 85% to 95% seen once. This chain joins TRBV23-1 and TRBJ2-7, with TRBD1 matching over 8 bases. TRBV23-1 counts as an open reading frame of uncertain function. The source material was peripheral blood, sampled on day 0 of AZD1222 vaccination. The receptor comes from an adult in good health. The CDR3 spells CASSQQRTGRRYEQYF. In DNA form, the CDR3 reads TGCGCCAGCAGTCAACAACGGACAGGGCGAAGATACGAGCAGTACTTC.